This T cell receptor beta chain was identified during a study of cytomegalovirus exposure and HLA in healthy donors. Study-wide background: Counted in an early data release were roughly 87 million unique TCRs from HLA-typed donors.

Per the germline V gene, CDR1 is SEHNR and CDR2 is FQNEAQ (reference sequence). The CDR3 contains 16 residues. Losses at the gene ends were 5 bases for V and 5 bases for J; bases not matched to a gene: 10. Comments on this clone: Its specificity is not known.

Broader study findings: According to an earlier analysis, most TCR beta V segments yielded productive rearrangements about 87% or about 30% of the time. A later analysis reportedly found that, within productive TCRs, an Asian-associated ancestry cluster had fewer N-insertions than the mean observed across the roughly 610 donors. A later analysis linked about 17,000 TCR beta sequences to HLA alleles at 0.05 false discovery rate.

Primers for the PCR totalled 60 Vbeta and 13 Jbeta. TCRdb's copy holds only in-frame clones and misses some; the assay was immunoSEQ multiplex PCR. Among some 100,000 clones listed, around 79% were seen once. This clonotype was obtained from a woman between 35 and 50 years old in good health and CMV-seronegative. Specimen: PBMCs. V and J are TRBV7-9 and TRBJ2-1; 9 bases are shared with TRBD2. CDR3 DNA: TGTGCCAGCAGCCCCCTAGAGACTAGCGGACACAATGAGCAGTTCTTC. Its protein is CASSPLETSGHNEQFF.